Below, one T cell receptor (beta chain) is given with its context. The antigen remains unidentified. Libraries of TCR beta came from quantitative 5'-RACE with molecular barcodes. One entry per CDR3 protein, called by TCRdb with MiXCR from the 5' RACE reads. The sample has about 39,000 distinct CDR3 sequences, 10% seen once. With 4 bases removed from V and 2 bases from J, the gap between germline ends came to 0 bases. The CDR3 has 11 residues. Per germline, CDR1 SGHRS and CDR2 YFSETQ. The sample is drawn from a study of CD8 T cells in ankylosing spondylitis. The study, taken as a whole, reports: Relatively rare in peripheral blood, disease-linked clones were also CD8+. Matched ankylosing spondylitis synovial fluid reportedly contained a significantly enriched population of disease-linked clones.

The sequencing sample was made of blood, either unsorted or a sorted T cell fraction (not recorded which). The sequence derives from a male donor with ankylosing spondylitis or in good health (not recorded which). The chain couples TRBV5-1 to TRBJ2-2; no definite D call. CDR3 protein: CASSNTGELFF. DNA for the CDR3: TGCGCCAGCAGCAACACCGGGGAGCTGTTTTTT.